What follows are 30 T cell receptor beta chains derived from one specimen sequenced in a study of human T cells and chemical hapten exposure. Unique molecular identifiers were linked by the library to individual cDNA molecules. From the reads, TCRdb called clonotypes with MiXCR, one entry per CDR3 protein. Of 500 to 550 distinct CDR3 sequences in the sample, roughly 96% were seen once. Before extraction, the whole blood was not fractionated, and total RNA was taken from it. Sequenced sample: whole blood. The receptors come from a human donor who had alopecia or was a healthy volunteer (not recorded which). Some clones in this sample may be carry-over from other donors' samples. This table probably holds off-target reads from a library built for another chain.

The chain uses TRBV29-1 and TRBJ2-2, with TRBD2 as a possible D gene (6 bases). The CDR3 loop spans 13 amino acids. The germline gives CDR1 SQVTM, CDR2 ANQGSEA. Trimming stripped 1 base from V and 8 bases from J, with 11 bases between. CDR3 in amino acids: CSVEAGRRGELFF. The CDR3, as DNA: TGCAGCGTTGAAGCAGGGAGGCGGGGGGAGCTGTTTTTT.

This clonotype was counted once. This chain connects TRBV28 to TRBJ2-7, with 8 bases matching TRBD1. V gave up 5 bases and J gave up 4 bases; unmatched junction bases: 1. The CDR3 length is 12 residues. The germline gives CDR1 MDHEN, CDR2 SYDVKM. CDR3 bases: TGTGCCAGCAGTGACAGGGGTTACGAGCAGTACTTC. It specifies CASSDRGYEQYF.

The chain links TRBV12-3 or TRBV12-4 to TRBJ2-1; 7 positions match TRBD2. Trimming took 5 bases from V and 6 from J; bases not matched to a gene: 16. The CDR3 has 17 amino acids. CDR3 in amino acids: CASSPRGKGLLVNEQFF. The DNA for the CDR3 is TGTGCCAGCAGTCCTCGGGGGAAGGGACTACTCGTCAATGAGCAGTTCTTC.

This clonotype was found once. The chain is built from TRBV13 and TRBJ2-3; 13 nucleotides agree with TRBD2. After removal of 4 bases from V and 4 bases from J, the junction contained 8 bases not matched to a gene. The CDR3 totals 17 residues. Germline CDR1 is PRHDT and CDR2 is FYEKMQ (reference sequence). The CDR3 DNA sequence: TGTGCCAGCAGCTCGGGGGGACTAGCGGGAAGGTCAGATACGCAGTATTTT. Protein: CASSSGGLAGRSDTQYF.

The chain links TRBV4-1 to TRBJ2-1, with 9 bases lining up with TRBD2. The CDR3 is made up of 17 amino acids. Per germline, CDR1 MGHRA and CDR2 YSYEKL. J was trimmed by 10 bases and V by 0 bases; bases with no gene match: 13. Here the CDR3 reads CASSQDVSSGKLGEQFF. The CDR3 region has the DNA TGCGCCAGCAGCCAAGATGTATCTAGCGGGAAGTTAGGGGAGCAGTTCTTC.

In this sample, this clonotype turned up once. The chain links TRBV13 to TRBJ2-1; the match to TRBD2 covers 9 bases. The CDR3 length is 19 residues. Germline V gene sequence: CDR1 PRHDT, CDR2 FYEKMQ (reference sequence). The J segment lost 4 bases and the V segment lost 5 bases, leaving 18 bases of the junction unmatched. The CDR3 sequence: CASSPEISGSESNYNEQFF. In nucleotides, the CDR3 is TGTGCCAGCAGCCCAGAGATTAGCGGGAGCGAGTCAAATTACAATGAGCAGTTCTTC. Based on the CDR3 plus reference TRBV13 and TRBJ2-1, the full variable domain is AAGVIQSPRHLIKEKRETATLKCYPIPRHDTVYWYQQGPGQDPQFLISFYEKMQSDKGSIPDRFSAQQFSDYHSELNMSSLELGDSALYFCASSPEISGSESNYNEQFFGPGTRLTVL.

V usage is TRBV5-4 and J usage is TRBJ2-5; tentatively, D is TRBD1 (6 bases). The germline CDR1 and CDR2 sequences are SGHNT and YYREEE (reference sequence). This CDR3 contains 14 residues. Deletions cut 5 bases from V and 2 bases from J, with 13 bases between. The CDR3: CASRRNRVQETQYF. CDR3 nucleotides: TGTGCCAGCAGACGGAACAGGGTACAAGAGACCCAGTACTTC.

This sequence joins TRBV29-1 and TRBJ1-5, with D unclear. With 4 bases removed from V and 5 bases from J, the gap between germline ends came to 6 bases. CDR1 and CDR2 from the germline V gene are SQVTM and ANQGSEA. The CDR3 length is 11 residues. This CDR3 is CSVGADQPQHF. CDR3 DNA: TGCAGCGTTGGGGCCGATCAGCCCCAGCATTTT.

Here the CDR3 reads CASSYSRNQPQHF. In DNA form, the CDR3 reads TGTGCCAGCAGTTACTCAAGAAATCAGCCCCAGCATTTT. This sequence joins TRBV6-2 or TRBV6-3 and TRBJ1-5; D not resolved. In germline, CDR1 is MNHEY, CDR2 SVGEGT. V was pared by 0 bases and J by 4 bases, with 4 bases between. The CDR3 spans 13 residues.

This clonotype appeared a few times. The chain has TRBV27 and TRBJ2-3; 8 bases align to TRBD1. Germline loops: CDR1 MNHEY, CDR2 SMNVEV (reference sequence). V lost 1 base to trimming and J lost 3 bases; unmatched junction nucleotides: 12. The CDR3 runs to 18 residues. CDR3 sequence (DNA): TGTGCCAGCAGTTTATACCCCCCGGGACAGGTCTTAACAGATACGCAGTATTTT. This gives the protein CASSLYPPGQVLTDTQYF.

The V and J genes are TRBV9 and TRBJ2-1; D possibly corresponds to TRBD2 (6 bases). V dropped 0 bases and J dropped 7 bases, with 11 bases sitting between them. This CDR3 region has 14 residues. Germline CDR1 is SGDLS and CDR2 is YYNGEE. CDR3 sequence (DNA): TGTGCCAGCAGCGTAGACCTGGGGGGAAATGAGCAGTTCTTC. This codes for CASSVDLGGNEQFF.

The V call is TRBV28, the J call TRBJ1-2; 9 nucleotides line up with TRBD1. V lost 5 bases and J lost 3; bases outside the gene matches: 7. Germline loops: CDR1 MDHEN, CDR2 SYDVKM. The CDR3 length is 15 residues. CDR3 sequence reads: CASSQTGGAYYGYTF. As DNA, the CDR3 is TGTGCCAGCAGTCAAACAGGGGGCGCGTACTATGGCTACACCTTC.

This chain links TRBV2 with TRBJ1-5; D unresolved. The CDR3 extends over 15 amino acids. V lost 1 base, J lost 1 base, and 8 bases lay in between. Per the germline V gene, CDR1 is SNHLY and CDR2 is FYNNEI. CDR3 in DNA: TGTGCCAGCAGTGAAGGGCAGATCAGCAATCAGCCCCAGCATTTT. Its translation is CASSEGQISNQPQHF.

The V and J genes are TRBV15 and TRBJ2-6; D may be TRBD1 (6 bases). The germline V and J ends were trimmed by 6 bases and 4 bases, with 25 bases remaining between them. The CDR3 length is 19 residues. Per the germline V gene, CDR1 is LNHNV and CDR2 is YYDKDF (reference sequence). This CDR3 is CATRSWGQGGARGANVLTF. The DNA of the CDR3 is TGTGCCACCAGGTCTTGGGGGCAGGGCGGAGCTCGAGGGGCCAACGTCCTGACTTTC. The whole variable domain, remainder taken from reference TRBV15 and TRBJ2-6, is DAMVIQNPRYQVTQFGKPVTLSCSQTLNHNVMYWYQQKSSQAPKLLFHYYDKDFNNEADTPDNFQSRRPNTSFCFLDIRSPGLGDTAMYLCATRSWGQGGARGANVLTFGAGSRLTVL.

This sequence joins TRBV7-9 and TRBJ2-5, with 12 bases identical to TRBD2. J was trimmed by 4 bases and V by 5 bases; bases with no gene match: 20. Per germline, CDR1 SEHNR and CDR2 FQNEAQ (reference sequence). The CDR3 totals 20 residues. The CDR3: CASSQTSTSGSLRVAETQYF. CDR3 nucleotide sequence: TGTGCCAGCAGCCAGACCTCGACTAGCGGGAGTTTGCGGGTTGCAGAGACCCAGTACTTC.

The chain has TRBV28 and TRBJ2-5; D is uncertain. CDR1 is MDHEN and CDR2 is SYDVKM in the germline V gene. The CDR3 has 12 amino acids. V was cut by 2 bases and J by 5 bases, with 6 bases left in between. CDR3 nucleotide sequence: TGTGCCAGCAGTTTAGGGCCTGAGACCCAGTACTTC. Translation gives CASSLGPETQYF.

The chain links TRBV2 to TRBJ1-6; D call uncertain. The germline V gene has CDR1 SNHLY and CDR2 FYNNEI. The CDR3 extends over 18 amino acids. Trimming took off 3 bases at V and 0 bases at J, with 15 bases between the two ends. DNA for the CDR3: TGTGCCAGCAGTGACACTATACCGACGAGCTCCTATAATTCACCCCTCCACTTT. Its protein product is CASSDTIPTSSYNSPLHF.

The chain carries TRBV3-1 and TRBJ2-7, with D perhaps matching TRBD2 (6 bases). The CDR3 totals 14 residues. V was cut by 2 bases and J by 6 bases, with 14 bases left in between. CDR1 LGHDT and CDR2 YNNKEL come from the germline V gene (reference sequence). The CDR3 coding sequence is TGTGCCAGCAGCCAAAAGGCCGGGGGTCGCGAGCAGTACTTC. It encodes CASSQKAGGREQYF.

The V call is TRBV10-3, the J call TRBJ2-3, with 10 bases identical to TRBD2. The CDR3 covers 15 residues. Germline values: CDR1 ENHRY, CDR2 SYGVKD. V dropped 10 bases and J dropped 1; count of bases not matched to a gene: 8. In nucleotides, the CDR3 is TGTGCCAGCGCTGGACTAGCGGAGCGCACAGATACGCAGTATTTT. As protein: CASAGLAERTDTQYF.

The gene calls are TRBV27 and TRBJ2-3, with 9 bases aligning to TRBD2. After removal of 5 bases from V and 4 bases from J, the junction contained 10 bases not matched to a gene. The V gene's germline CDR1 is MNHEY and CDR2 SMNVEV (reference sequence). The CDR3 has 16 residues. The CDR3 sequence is CASSPPSGKNADTQYF. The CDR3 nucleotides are TGTGCCAGCAGTCCCCCTAGCGGGAAGAACGCAGATACGCAGTATTTT.

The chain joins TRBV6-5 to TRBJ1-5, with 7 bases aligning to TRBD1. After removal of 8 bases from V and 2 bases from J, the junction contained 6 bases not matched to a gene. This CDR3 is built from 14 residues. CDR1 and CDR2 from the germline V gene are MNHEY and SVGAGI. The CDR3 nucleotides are TGTGCCAGCGCCCACAGGGGCGGCAATCAGCCCCAGCATTTT. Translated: CASAHRGGNQPQHF.

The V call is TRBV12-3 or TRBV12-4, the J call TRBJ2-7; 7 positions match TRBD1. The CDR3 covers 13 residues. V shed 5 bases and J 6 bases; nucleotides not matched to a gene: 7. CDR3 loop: CASSLTGAAEQYF. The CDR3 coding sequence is TGTGCCAGCAGTCTCACAGGGGCCGCCGAGCAGTACTTC.

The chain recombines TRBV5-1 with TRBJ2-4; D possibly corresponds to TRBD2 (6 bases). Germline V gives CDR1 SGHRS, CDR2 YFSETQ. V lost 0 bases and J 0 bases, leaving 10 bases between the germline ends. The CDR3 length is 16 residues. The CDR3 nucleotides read TGCGCCAGCAGCTTGGGGGACTCTCAAGCCAAAAACATTCAGTACTTC. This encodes CASSLGDSQAKNIQYF.

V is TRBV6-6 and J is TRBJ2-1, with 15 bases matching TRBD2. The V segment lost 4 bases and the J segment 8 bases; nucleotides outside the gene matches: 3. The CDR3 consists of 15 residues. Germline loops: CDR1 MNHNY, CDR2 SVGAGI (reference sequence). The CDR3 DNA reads TGTGCCAGCAGTTCCGGGACTAGCGGGAGGTATGAGCAGTTCTTC. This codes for CASSSGTSGRYEQFF.

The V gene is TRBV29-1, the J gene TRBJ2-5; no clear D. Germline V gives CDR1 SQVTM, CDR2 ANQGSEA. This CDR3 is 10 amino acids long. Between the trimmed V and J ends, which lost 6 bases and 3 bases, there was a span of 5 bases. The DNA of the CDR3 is TGCAGCGTCGGAGAAGAGACCCAGTACTTC. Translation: CSVGEETQYF.

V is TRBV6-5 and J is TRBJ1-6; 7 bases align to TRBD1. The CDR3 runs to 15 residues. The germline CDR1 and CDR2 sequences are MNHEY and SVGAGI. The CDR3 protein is CARCKFGTDNSPLHF. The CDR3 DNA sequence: TGTGCACGTTGTAAATTCGGGACAGATAATTCACCCCTCCACTTT.

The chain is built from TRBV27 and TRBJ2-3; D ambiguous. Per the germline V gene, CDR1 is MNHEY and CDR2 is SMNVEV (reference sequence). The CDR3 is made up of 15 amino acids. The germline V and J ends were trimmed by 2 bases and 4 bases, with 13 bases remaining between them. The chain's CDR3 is CASSLVLVDPDTQYF. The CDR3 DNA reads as TGTGCCAGCAGTTTAGTATTGGTAGACCCAGATACGCAGTATTTT.

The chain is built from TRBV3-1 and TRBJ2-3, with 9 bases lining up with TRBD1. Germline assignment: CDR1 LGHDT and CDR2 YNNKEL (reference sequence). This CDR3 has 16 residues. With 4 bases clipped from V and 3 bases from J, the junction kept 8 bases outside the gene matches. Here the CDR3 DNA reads TGTGCCAGCAGCCGATTACAGGGGGCCAATACAGATACGCAGTATTTT. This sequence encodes CASSRLQGANTDTQYF.

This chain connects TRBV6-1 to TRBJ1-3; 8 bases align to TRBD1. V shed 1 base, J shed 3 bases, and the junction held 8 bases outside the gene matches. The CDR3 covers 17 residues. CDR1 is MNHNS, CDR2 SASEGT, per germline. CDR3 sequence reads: CASSEGRGQAYGNTIYF. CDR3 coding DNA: TGTGCCAGCAGTGAAGGCCGGGGACAGGCTTATGGAAACACCATATATTTT.

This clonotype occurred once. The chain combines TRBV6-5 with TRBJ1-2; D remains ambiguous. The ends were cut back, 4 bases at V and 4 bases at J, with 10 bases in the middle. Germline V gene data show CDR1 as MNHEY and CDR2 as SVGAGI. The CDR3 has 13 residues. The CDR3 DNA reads TGTGCCAGCAGTTCCGGGCCTACCTATGGCTACACCTTC. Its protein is CASSSGPTYGYTF.